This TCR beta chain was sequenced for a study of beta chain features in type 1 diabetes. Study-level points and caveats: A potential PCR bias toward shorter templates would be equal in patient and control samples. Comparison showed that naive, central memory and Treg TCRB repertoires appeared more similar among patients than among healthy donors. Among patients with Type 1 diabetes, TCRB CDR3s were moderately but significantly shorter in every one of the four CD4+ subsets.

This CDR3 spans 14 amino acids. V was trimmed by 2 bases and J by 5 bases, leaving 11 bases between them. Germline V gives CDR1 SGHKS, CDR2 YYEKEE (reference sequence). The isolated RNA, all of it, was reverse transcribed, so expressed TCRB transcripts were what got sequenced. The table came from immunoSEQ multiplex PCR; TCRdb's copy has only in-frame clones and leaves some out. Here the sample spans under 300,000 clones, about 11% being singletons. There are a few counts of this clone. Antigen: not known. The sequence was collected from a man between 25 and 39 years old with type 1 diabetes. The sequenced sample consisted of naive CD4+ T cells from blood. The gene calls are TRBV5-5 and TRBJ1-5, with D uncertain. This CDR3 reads CASSFLDVDQPQHF. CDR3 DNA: TGTGCCAGCAGCTTCCTTGATGTAGATCAGCCCCAGCATTTT.